A selection of T cell receptor beta chains follows, all from one sample in a study of neurological immune-mediated disorders. One entry per CDR3 protein results from TCRdb running MiXCR on the 5' RACE reads. This table has 70,000 or so distinct CDR3 sequences, 3.2% appearing once. Sequencing was performed on PBMCs. All receptors come from a woman aged 50 to 65 with multiple sclerosis. Each CDR3 is given with its conserved first and last residue. The D gene is left open where the match is weak. Some rows have no size entry. The others give once, few or many, or a class for an expanded clone.

V	size	D	J	DNA	CDR3
TRBV7-6	.	.	TRBJ1-6	TGTGCCAGCAGCTTAAGGTTACCAGGGGAAGGATCACCCCTCCACTTT	CASSLRLPGEGSPLHF
TRBV5-1	many	TRBD2	TRBJ2-1	TGCGCCAGCAGCTTGGGCGGGACTAGCGGTAACGAGCAGTTCTTC	CASSLGGTSGNEQFF
TRBV7-9	many	.	TRBJ1-1	TGTGCCAGCAGCAGCCAGGGTGCCACTGAAGCTTTCTTT	CASSSQGATEAFF
TRBV5-1	many	.	TRBJ1-4	TGCGCCAGCAGCTTGTCAGATTATCGGGCAACTAATGAAAAACTGTTTTTT	CASSLSDYRATNEKLFF
TRBV6-1	many	.	TRBJ1-2	TGTGCCAGCAGTGAAGCGCATCACAGGGTCTATGGCTACACCTTC	CASSEAHHRVYGYTF
TRBV5-1	many	.	TRBJ1-1	TGCGCCAGCAGCTTGGTAGGAAGAGAAACTGAAGCTTTCTTT	CASSLVGRETEAFF
TRBV20-1	many	.	TRBJ1-4	TGCAGTGCTATAGCCGGACTGGGGGAAAAACTGTTTTTT	CSAIAGLGEKLFF
TRBV20-1	many	TRBD2	TRBJ2-5	TGCAGTGCTGGACTGAGCGGGAGAACAGAGACCCAGTACTTC	CSAGLSGRTETQYF
TRBV3-1	many	TRBD2	TRBJ2-5	TGTGCCAGCAGCCAAGATCGGGCTAGCGGGAGAAAGACCCAGTACTTC	CASSQDRASGRKTQYF
TRBV19	many	.	TRBJ2-3	TGTGCCAGTAGTCGGGGTCCGGGGAACACAGATACGCAGTATTTT	CASSRGPGNTDTQYF
TRBV12-3/TRBV12-4	many	.	TRBJ2-3	TGTGCCAGCAGCCTCAGAACTCTCACAGATACGCAGTATTTT	CASSLRTLTDTQYF
TRBV20-1	many	.	TRBJ1-6	TGCAGTGCTAGTCGCTCTATCGCGGGAAAGAATTCACCCCTCCACTTT	CSASRSIAGKNSPLHF
TRBV6-6	many	.	TRBJ2-3	TGTGCCAGCAAGGTCCGGGGCACAGATACGCAGTATTTT	CASKVRGTDTQYF
TRBV18	many	TRBD1	TRBJ2-4	TGTGCCAGCTCACCTTTGCGGACAGGGGGCCGGGAGGTCAAAAACATTCAGTACTTC	CASSPLRTGGREVKNIQYF